Listed below are T cell receptor beta chains from one sample, sequenced in a study of PD-1 blockade in mismatch repair-deficient tumors. The repertoire was sequenced with immunoSEQ multiplex PCR; TCRdb's copy has only in-frame clones and lacks some. Found here are around 50,000 clones, around 80% of them singletons; the top ten hold about 3%. The sequencing here drew on peripheral blood, taken 4 weeks after starting pembrolizumab. These receptors originate from an adult with mismatch repair-deficient cancer. CDR3s leave out the opening cysteine and the closing phenylalanine or tryptophan.

V gene: TRBV11-2
J gene: TRBJ1-1
CDR3 protein: ASSRPGHPVNTEAF

V gene: TRBV6-4
J gene: TRBJ2-3
CDR3 protein: ASSDEATDTQY

V gene: TRBV11-2
J gene: TRBJ2-1
CDR3 protein: ASSKRLAGVVDNEQF

V gene: TRBV6-5
J gene: TRBJ1-4
CDR3 protein: ASSEWGDPEKLF

V gene: TRBV9
J gene: TRBJ2-1
CDR3 protein: ASSVGDLSSYNEQF

V gene: TRBV19
J gene: TRBJ2-1
CDR3 protein: ATARDRGMNEQF

V gene: TRBV6-6
J gene: TRBJ2-2
CDR3 protein: ASRDFSTGELF

V gene: TRBV19
J gene: TRBJ1-2
CDR3 protein: ASSTDLNYGYT

V gene: TRBV18
J gene: TRBJ2-5
CDR3 protein: ASSPPRARGSQETQY

V gene: TRBV27
J gene: TRBJ2-5
CDR3 protein: ASSLSLGRGRETQY

V gene: TRBV7-2
J gene: TRBJ2-5
CDR3 protein: ASSSYREEHEETQY

V gene: TRBV19
J gene: TRBJ2-3
CDR3 protein: ASSLADSTDTQY

V gene: TRBV4-2
J gene: TRBJ2-1
CDR3 protein: ASSVGTSGYNEQF

V gene: TRBV11-3
J gene: TRBJ2-7
CDR3 protein: ASSLLSGGEYEQY

V gene: TRBV28
J gene: TRBJ1-1
CDR3 protein: ASSLGGLLAF

V gene: TRBV29-1
J gene: TRBJ2-1
CDR3 protein: SVDGTGGWSNEQF

V gene: TRBV11-3
J gene: TRBJ2-7
CDR3 protein: ASSLGLAGVGSYEQY

V gene: TRBV12-5
J gene: TRBJ1-4
CDR3 protein: ASGLNGPEEKLF

V gene: TRBV7-9
J gene: TRBJ2-2
CDR3 protein: ASSLGSSGELF

V gene: TRBV29-1
J gene: TRBJ1-2
CDR3 protein: SASQGTDTVYGYT

V gene: TRBV4-2
J gene: TRBJ1-3
CDR3 protein: ASSKRQGEYGNTIY

V gene: TRBV6-5
J gene: TRBJ2-5
CDR3 protein: ASSLNIQGRETQY

V gene: TRBV11-3
J gene: TRBJ2-5
CDR3 protein: ASSLRSSGSTETQY

V gene: TRBV2
J gene: TRBJ2-2
CDR3 protein: ASSGTGLFTGELF

V gene: TRBV30
J gene: TRBJ2-7
CDR3 protein: AGTGLAGGGTYEQY

V gene: TRBV7-9
J gene: TRBJ1-1
CDR3 protein: ASSPRDRGENTEAF

V gene: TRBV4-1
J gene: TRBJ1-5
CDR3 protein: ASSQGQSNQPQH

V gene: TRBV12-2
J gene: TRBJ1-4
CDR3 protein: ASRLPDGCCGGKLF

V gene: TRBV27
J gene: TRBJ1-3
CDR3 protein: ASGPRSSGNTIY

V gene: TRBV6-6
J gene: TRBJ1-2
CDR3 protein: ASSWTGGYT

V gene: TRBV19
J gene: TRBJ1-2
CDR3 protein: ASSLSAQANYGYT

V gene: TRBV9
J gene: TRBJ1-1
CDR3 protein: ASSGGTGGRAEAF

V gene: TRBV7-9
J gene: TRBJ1-1
CDR3 protein: ASRSGQTNTEAF

V gene: TRBV7-9
J gene: TRBJ1-5
CDR3 protein: ASSLEAGNQPQH

V gene: TRBV5-1
J gene: TRBJ1-2
CDR3 protein: ASSKEDSYGYT

V gene: TRBV7-9
J gene: TRBJ2-1
CDR3 protein: ASSLGDRVHF

V gene: TRBV6-5
J gene: TRBJ2-1
CDR3 protein: ASSYKAGGYNEQF

V gene: TRBV11-2
J gene: TRBJ1-1
CDR3 protein: ASSLVPWGIRTEAF

V gene: TRBV11-2
J gene: TRBJ2-7
CDR3 protein: ASSLVRGPGQGYEQY

V gene: TRBV10-3
J gene: TRBJ1-1
CDR3 protein: ATVPGGDTEAF

V gene: TRBV28
J gene: TRBJ2-7
CDR3 protein: ASTRRSPLEQY

V gene: TRBV27
J gene: TRBJ1-2
CDR3 protein: ASSFLEGLGYT

V gene: TRBV7-2
J gene: TRBJ1-4
CDR3 protein: ASSISGTQNEKLF

V gene: TRBV28
J gene: TRBJ1-1
CDR3 protein: ASSATTGNTEAF

V gene: TRBV5-5
J gene: TRBJ2-1
CDR3 protein: AWSSLAGVLDDEQF